Below, 18 T cell receptor beta chains from the same sample are listed, as sequenced in a study of response to subunit inactivated influenza vaccine. Using its own MiXCR run on the RT-PCR reads, TCRdb lists one record per CDR3 protein. The data hold about 830,000 distinct CDR3 sequences, with around 20% observed a single time. Sequencing used PBMCs from blood, obtained less than 6 days after vaccination. These TCRs come from a man between 50 and 59 years old who received an inactivated influenza vaccine.

This rearrangement joins TRBV5-6 to TRBJ2-3, with D tentatively TRBD1 (5 bases). This CDR3 comprises 18 residues. The germline V gene has CDR1 SGHDT and CDR2 YYEEEE. The germline V and J ends were trimmed by 0 bases and 0 bases, with 17 bases remaining between them. The CDR3 reads CASSLGQGSSASTDTQYF. The DNA for the CDR3 is TGTGCCAGCAGCTTGGGGCAGGGCTCGAGTGCTAGCACAGATACGCAGTATTTT. The full variable domain, its missing parts supplied by reference TRBV5-6 and TRBJ2-3, is DAGVTQSPTHLIKTRGQQVTLRCSPKSGHDTVSWYQQALGQGPQFIFQYYEEEERQRGNFPDRFSGHQFPNYSSELNVNALLLGDSALYLCASSLGQGSSASTDTQYFGPGTRLTVL.

The J gene is TRBJ2-1, the V gene TRBV7-3, with 11 positions matching TRBD2. The V gene end was trimmed by 6 bases and the J gene end by 6 bases; junction bases not matched to a gene: 7. The length of the CDR3 is 15 residues. Germline V gene data show CDR1 as SGHTA and CDR2 as FQGTGA. CDR3 nucleotide sequence: TGTGCCAGCAGTCTAGCGGGAGGAGGGCTCAATGAGCAGTTCTTC. Protein product: CASSLAGGGLNEQFF.

This clonotype was seen ten or more times. The rearrangement links TRBV5-1 to TRBJ2-1; D gene uncertain. CDR3 length equals 15 residues. V lost 1 base to trimming and J lost 5 bases, with 13 bases between them. From germline, CDR1 is SGHRS and CDR2 YFSETQ. Written as DNA, the CDR3 is TGCGCCAGCAGCTTGACAGTCATCACTCACAATGAGCAGTTCTTC. Its translation is CASSLTVITHNEQFF.

This clonotype was seen a handful of times. J is TRBJ2-5 and V is TRBV20-1, with D perhaps matching TRBD1 (6 bases). This CDR3 region has 15 residues. CDR1 DFQATT and CDR2 SNEGSKA come from the germline V gene (reference sequence). The ends were cut back, 5 bases at V and 5 bases at J, with 21 bases in the middle. CDR3 in amino acids: CSADSDDRWWETQYF. CDR3 coding DNA: TGCAGTGCTGACTCGGACGACAGGTGGTGGGAGACCCAGTACTTC.

CDR3 loop: CASNQNLSYNEQFF. The CDR3 region has the DNA TGTGCCAGCAATCAAAATCTCTCCTACAATGAGCAGTTCTTC. The gene calls are TRBV12-3 or TRBV12-4 and TRBJ2-1, with no clear D. This CDR3 comprises 14 residues. V lost 7 bases, J lost 0 bases, and 10 bases lay in between.

This clonotype was detected only a few times. The chain is built from TRBV12-3 or TRBV12-4 and TRBJ1-6; D possibly corresponds to TRBD1 (6 bases). The CDR3 is made up of 14 amino acids. With 7 bases removed from V and 7 bases from J, the gap between germline ends came to 14 bases. The CDR3 DNA reads as TGTGCCAGCACCAGGGGAGGGCAGAATTCACCCCTCCACTTT. Translating it yields CASTRGGQNSPLHF.

The chain uses TRBV5-1 and TRBJ1-6; possibly TRBD1 for D (6 bases). V shed 3 bases and J shed 0 bases, with 13 bases lying between them. Germline lookup yields CDR1 SGHRS and CDR2 YFSETQ. CDR3 length: 17 residues. The chain's CDR3 is CASSSQGRSSYNSPLHF. The CDR3 coding sequence is TGCGCCAGCAGCTCACAGGGACGGAGCTCCTATAATTCACCCCTCCACTTT.

This clonotype was detected many times. V and J are TRBV10-3 and TRBJ2-7; D call uncertain. V lost 2 bases and J lost 5, with 22 bases in between. CDR1 is ENHRY and CDR2 is SYGVKD in the germline V gene. CDR3 size: 17 residues. The CDR3 sequence: CAISEQTPGLSRHEQYF. CDR3 in DNA: TGTGCCATCAGTGAGCAAACACCGGGCCTCTCGCGGCACGAGCAGTACTTC.

This clonotype was recorded a few times. The genes are TRBV7-9 and TRBJ2-5, with no clear D. CDR1 and CDR2 from the germline V gene are SEHNR and FQNEAQ (reference sequence). V was cut by 1 base and J by 5 bases, with 5 bases left in between. The CDR3 consists of 12 residues. The CDR3 region has the DNA TGTGCCAGCAGCTTAGAATCGGAGACCCAGTACTTC. It is translated as CASSLESETQYF.

V and J are TRBV19 and TRBJ1-1; D remains ambiguous. This CDR3 comprises 13 residues. Trimming stripped 10 bases from V and 1 base from J, with 13 bases between. The germline V gene encodes CDR1 LNHDA and CDR2 SQIVND (reference sequence). CDR3 sequence reads: CATRLGANTEAFF. The CDR3, as DNA: TGTGCCACCCGTCTAGGTGCGAACACTGAAGCTTTCTTT.

This chain joins TRBV24-1 and TRBJ2-5; 12 nucleotides line up with TRBD2. Germline CDR1 is KGHDR and CDR2 is SFDVKD. The CDR3 has 17 amino acids. The V segment lost 3 bases and the J segment 1 base; nucleotides outside the gene matches: 5. The CDR3 loop is CATSDATSGGPQETQYF. The CDR3 DNA sequence: TGTGCCACCAGTGATGCGACTAGCGGGGGCCCCCAAGAGACCCAGTACTTC.

The CDR3 DNA reads TGCAGCGTTGGTGTGGGGCAAACTGAAGCTTTCTTT. It is translated as CSVGVGQTEAFF. This rearrangement joins TRBV29-1 to TRBJ1-1, with D perhaps TRBD1 (5 bases). Germline V lookup: CDR1 SQVTM, CDR2 ANQGSEA. The CDR3 spans 12 residues. V lost 4 bases, J lost 5 bases, and 11 bases lay in between.

V and J are TRBV28 and TRBJ1-4; tentatively, D is TRBD1 (6 bases). The CDR3 contains 12 residues. Germline CDR1 is MDHEN and CDR2 is SYDVKM. The CDR3 nucleotides are TGTGCAGCCGTGGGGGCGGCTGAAAAACTGTTTTTT. Translating gives CAAVGAAEKLFF. The variable domain in full, completed from reference TRBV28 and TRBJ1-4, reads DVKVTQSSRYLVKRTGEKVFLECVQDMDHENMFWYRQDPGLGLRLIYFSYDVKMKEKGDIPEGYSVSREKKERFSLILESASTNQTSMYLCAAVGAAEKLFFGSGTQLSVL.

V usage is TRBV5-1 and J usage is TRBJ2-7; 8 nucleotides match TRBD1. Looked up from germline, CDR1 is SGHRS and CDR2 is YFSETQ. The CDR3 covers 14 residues. V trimming: 0 bases; J trimming: 6 bases; junction bases outside the gene matches: 5. The CDR3 sequence is CASSLGYTGGEQYF. Written as DNA, the CDR3 is TGCGCCAGCAGCTTGGGATATACAGGGGGCGAGCAGTACTTC. The full variable domain, rest sourced from reference TRBV5-1 and TRBJ2-7, is KAGVTQTPRYLIKTRGQQVTLSCSPISGHRSVSWYQQTPGQGLQFLFEYFSETQRNKGNFPGRFSGRQFSNSRSEMNVSTLELGDSALYLCASSLGYTGGEQYFGPGTRLTVT.

The V call is TRBV21-1, the J call TRBJ2-2; the D call in the table, TRBD1, was not verified against the DNA. TRBV21-1 is classified as a pseudogene. The CDR3 is 15 residues long. CDR3 DNA sequence: TGTGCCAGCAGCAAAGCGAGGGGGCGGACCGGGGAGCTGTTTTTT. Amino acids: CASSKARGRTGELFF.

This clonotype was seen a few times. The J gene is TRBJ1-4, the V gene TRBV11-2; the match to TRBD1 covers 7 bases. With V trimmed by 1 base and J by 9 bases, 11 bases remained unmatched. CDR1 is SGHAT and CDR2 is FQNNGV in the germline V gene. The CDR3 has 16 residues. In DNA, the CDR3 is TGTGCCAGCAGCTTAGTGCGAGGGGGCTCACGGAAAAAACTGTTTTTT. Translated, it gives CASSLVRGGSRKKLFF.

Here the CDR3 reads CASILVTGGNTNEQFF. In DNA form, the CDR3 reads TGTGCCAGCATCTTAGTCACGGGAGGAAATACCAATGAGCAGTTCTTC. The chain carries TRBV5-5 and TRBJ2-1; 7 bases match TRBD2. V lost 6 bases to trimming and J lost 6 bases; unmatched junction nucleotides: 15. Germline values: CDR1 SGHKS, CDR2 YYEKEE (reference sequence). This CDR3 is 16 amino acids long.

The chain employs TRBV18 and TRBJ1-3; D not resolved. V dropped 3 bases and J dropped 0 bases, with 9 bases sitting between them. Germline V gene sequence: CDR1 KGHSH, CDR2 LQKENI. The CDR3 runs 15 residues. In nucleotides, the CDR3 is TGTGCCAGCTCACCGGCAGGCCGCTCTGGAAACACCATATATTTT. This sequence encodes CASSPAGRSGNTIYF.